This passage covers 15 T cell receptor beta chains from one sample sequenced in a study of blood T cell repertoires in COVID-19. This table comes from immunoSEQ multiplex PCR, and its TCRdb copy is limited to in-frame clones, with some not included. Of some 270,000 clones listed, roughly 84% are singletons. The sequencing sample was made of peripheral blood. The receptors originated from a woman in her thirties or forties who had recovered from COVID-19.

In the case of this clone: Compared with germline, one end of the junction differs, possibly owing to a read error. The rearrangement uses TRBV5-5 and TRBJ2-1, with 11 bases lining up with TRBD2. CDR1 and CDR2 (germline): SGHKS, YYEKEE (reference sequence). This CDR3 comprises 14 residues. In nucleotides, the CDR3 is TGTGCCAGCAGCTTCCGACTAGCGGGGAATGTGCAGTTCTTC. This encodes CASSFRLAGNVQFF.

J is TRBJ2-7 and V is TRBV14; a possible D gene is TRBD1 (6 bases). CDR3 size: 15 residues. V lost 4 bases and J lost 4, with 17 bases in between. Germline lookup yields CDR1 SGHDN and CDR2 FVKESK. The CDR3 bases are TGTGCCAGCAGCCGCACCCGGACAGCAGCTTACGAGCAGTACTTC. Translated, it gives CASSRTRTAAYEQYF.

The chain recombines TRBV9 with TRBJ2-7, with D maybe TRBD1 (6 bases). Trimming removed 0 bases at V and 5 bases at J, with 15 bases between. The CDR3 is made up of 15 amino acids. Germline CDR1 reads SGDLS; CDR2 reads YYNGEE. The CDR3: CASSVVGTYTDEQYF. The CDR3 region has the DNA TGTGCCAGCAGCGTAGTGGGGACATACACGGACGAGCAGTACTTC. The whole variable domain, filled in from reference TRBV9 and TRBJ2-7, reads DSGVTQTPKHLITATGQRVTLRCSPRSGDLSVYWYQQSLDQGLQFLIQYYNGEERAKGNILERFSAQQFPDLHSELNLSSLELGDSALYFCASSVVGTYTDEQYFGPGTRLTVT.

This chain uses TRBV7-2 with TRBJ1-6; weak D call: TRBD1 (6 bases). CDR3 length: 15 amino acids. From germline, CDR1 is SGHTA and CDR2 FQGNSA. Trimming took 3 bases from V and 7 from J, leaving 13 bases between them. This chain's CDR3 is CASSLQGFRNSPLHF. The CDR3 nucleotides are TGTGCCAGCAGCTTGCAGGGGTTCCGGAATTCACCCCTCCACTTT.

The rearrangement links TRBV7-9 to TRBJ2-1, with D perhaps TRBD1 (5 bases). CDR1 is SEHNR and CDR2 is FQNEAQ in the germline V gene (reference sequence). V lost 5 bases to trimming and J lost 4 bases, with 21 bases between them. This CDR3 has 17 amino acids. CDR3 nucleotide sequence: TGTGCCAGCAGCCCCAAGGGAAAGACAGTTCCTTACAATGAGCAGTTCTTC. This gives the protein CASSPKGKTVPYNEQFF.

The V gene is TRBV4-1, the J gene TRBJ2-5, with D unclear. Per the germline V gene, CDR1 is MGHRA and CDR2 is YSYEKL. There are 13 residues in the CDR3. V was trimmed by 0 bases and J by 7 bases, leaving 9 bases between them. CDR3: CASSQDPTGTQYF. Here the CDR3 DNA reads TGCGCCAGCAGCCAAGACCCAACGGGGACCCAGTACTTC.

The rearrangement joins TRBV15 to TRBJ2-5, with 16 nucleotides matching TRBD2. Germline values: CDR1 LNHNV, CDR2 YYDKDF (reference sequence). V shed 4 bases, J shed 6 bases, and the junction held 11 bases outside the gene matches. The CDR3 extends over 18 amino acids. The DNA of the CDR3 is TGTGCCACCAGCATCCCAGGGACTAGCGGGGGGGCATGGAAGACCCAGTACTTC. The encoded protein is CATSIPGTSGGAWKTQYF.

V gene TRBV6-5 combines with J gene TRBJ2-7, with 11 bases matching TRBD2. J lost 4 bases, V lost 2 bases, and 7 bases had no gene match. The CDR3 runs 16 residues. From germline, CDR1 is MNHEY and CDR2 SVGAGI. Here the CDR3 reads CASSYIQGTSGYEQYF. As DNA, the CDR3 is TGTGCCAGCAGTTACATACAAGGGACTAGCGGTTACGAGCAGTACTTC.

This sequence joins TRBV30 and TRBJ2-1; 8 bases are a match to TRBD2. Germline CDR1 reads GTSNPN; CDR2 reads SVGIG (reference sequence). The V gene end was trimmed by 0 bases and the J gene end by 0 bases; junction bases not matched to a gene: 7. The CDR3 has 17 residues. CDR3 DNA: TGTGCCTGGAGTGTTACCGGGCTAGCGGGCTCCTACAATGAGCAGTTCTTC. It yields the protein CAWSVTGLAGSYNEQFF.

This rearrangement joins TRBV6-6 to TRBJ1-5; 7 bases map to TRBD1. The CDR3 length is 14 residues. Germline V gene sequence: CDR1 MNHNY, CDR2 SVGAGI (reference sequence). V lost 5 bases and J lost 3; bases outside the gene matches: 4. The CDR3: CASSLGQINQPQHF. The CDR3 nucleotides read TGTGCCAGCAGTCTGGGACAGATCAATCAGCCCCAGCATTTT.

The chain couples TRBV6-5 to TRBJ1-2; D possibly corresponds to TRBD1 (6 bases). The CDR3 runs 12 residues. Germline CDR1 MNHEY, CDR2 SVGAGI. V was pared by 7 bases and J by 6 bases, with 12 bases between. The CDR3 here is CASKAGVDGYTF. The CDR3 DNA reads as TGTGCCAGCAAGGCAGGGGTTGATGGCTACACCTTC.

The chain carries TRBV19 and TRBJ2-7; 8 positions match TRBD1. V was clipped by 3 bases and J by 6 bases; unmatched bases: 7. Germline CDR1 LNHDA, CDR2 SQIVND (reference sequence). CDR3 length: 14 residues. The CDR3 bases are TGTGCCAGTAGTATGCAGGGGGCGCGGGGCGAGCAGTACTTC. Protein product: CASSMQGARGEQYF.

The chain has TRBV29-1 and TRBJ2-4; TRBD1 matches at 7 bases. V lost 6 bases to trimming and J lost 0 bases; unmatched junction nucleotides: 5. Germline loops: CDR1 SQVTM, CDR2 ANQGSEA. This CDR3 comprises 14 residues. DNA of the CDR3: TGCAGCGTAGCCGGGACAGTAGCCAAAAACATTCAGTACTTC. This codes for CSVAGTVAKNIQYF.

The rearrangement uses TRBV5-4 and TRBJ2-5, with 7 bases that match TRBD2. The CDR3 covers 13 residues. J lost 4 bases, V lost 3 bases, and 3 bases had no gene match. Germline CDR1 and CDR2: SGHNT and YYREEE (reference sequence). The DNA for the CDR3 is TGTGCCAGCAGCTCGGGACTAAGAGAGACCCAGTACTTC. It is translated as CASSSGLRETQYF.

This chain joins TRBV5-1 and TRBJ2-5; 10 nucleotides match TRBD2. Germline CDR1 SGHRS, CDR2 YFSETQ. This CDR3 is built from 14 residues. V lost 5 bases to trimming and J lost 3 bases; unmatched junction nucleotides: 4. Here the CDR3 DNA reads TGCGCCAGCAGTCCCCTAGCGGGGGAAGAGACCCAGTACTTC. Amino acid sequence: CASSPLAGEETQYF.